Presented here are 27 T cell receptor beta chains from one specimen sequenced in a study of blood T cells in healthy people across ages. With a J-beta primer mix and a sample-barcoded 5' primer, a second PCR ran about 7 to 11 cycles. One entry per CDR3 protein results from TCRdb running MiXCR on the 5' RACE reads. The sample holds roughly 800,000 distinct CDR3 sequences, 20% to 30% seen once. This sample also appeared in a second study, on T cells of mothers and their children.

Sequences were obtained from blood. These receptors all stem from a boy aged 10-17 years in good health.

V and J are TRBV7-2 and TRBJ1-6; tentative D call: TRBD1 (5 bases). V was cut by 5 bases and J by 13 bases, with 21 bases left in between. The germline gives CDR1 SGHTA, CDR2 FQGNSA. The CDR3 is made up of 15 amino acids. In DNA form, the CDR3 reads TGTGCCAGCAGCCCAACGCCTCAGGGATCTACGCCCCTCCACTTT. As protein: CASSPTPQGSTPLHF. The whole variable domain, filled in from reference TRBV7-2 and TRBJ1-6, reads GAGVSQSPSNKVTEKGKDVELRCDPISGHTALYWYRQSLGQGLEFLIYFQGNSAPDKSGLPSDRFSAERTGGSVSTLTIQRTQQEDSAVYLCASSPTPQGSTPLHFGNGTRLTVT.

The rearrangement uses TRBV7-2 and TRBJ1-2; the D gene is possibly TRBD1 (5 bases). This CDR3 region has 16 residues. Per the germline V gene, CDR1 is SGHTA and CDR2 is FQGNSA. Between the trimmed V and J ends, which lost 0 bases and 3 bases, there was a span of 14 bases. The CDR3 here is CASSLARDLMDYGYTF. DNA for the CDR3: TGTGCCAGCAGCTTAGCCAGGGACTTAATGGACTATGGCTACACCTTC.

This clonotype was found a few times. V is TRBV10-3 and J is TRBJ1-1; D gene uncertain. V shed 8 bases and J shed 3 bases, with 13 bases lying between them. Per germline, CDR1 ENHRY and CDR2 SYGVKD. The CDR3 length is 13 residues. CDR3 DNA sequence: TGTGCCATCGGCGAAGGGTTGCACACTGAAGCTTTCTTT. The encoded protein is CAIGEGLHTEAFF.

The chain has TRBV7-6 and TRBJ1-3, with 7 bases identical to TRBD1. V lost 2 bases to trimming and J lost 4 bases; unmatched junction nucleotides: 5. The CDR3 is made up of 15 amino acids. Germline V CDR1 and CDR2: SGHVS, FNYEAQ. The CDR3 spells CASSLTGAIGNTIYF. In DNA form, the CDR3 reads TGTGCCAGCAGCTTAACAGGGGCGATCGGAAACACCATATATTTT.

Concerning this clonotype itself: Germline and junction disagree at one end, which may indicate a read error. This chain uses TRBV7-9 with TRBJ1-1; the D is unclear. CDR1 is SEHNR, CDR2 FQNEAQ, per germline (reference sequence). The CDR3 is 14 amino acids. The DNA for the CDR3 is TGTGCCAGCGGGCCAGACAAGATGAACACTGGAGCTTTCTTT. This sequence encodes CASGPDKMNTGAFF.

The genes are TRBV25-1 and TRBJ1-5, with D uncertain. Per the germline V gene, CDR1 is MGHDK and CDR2 is SYGVNS. Trimming pared 3 bases from V and 7 bases from J, leaving 7 bases between. The CDR3 spans 12 residues. The CDR3 reads CASSDGSQPQHF. The CDR3 nucleotides are TGTGCCAGCAGTGATGGGTCCCAGCCCCAGCATTTT.

The table lists this clonotype with a few counts. CDR3: CASTKEGSGTLLKNIQYF. The DNA for the CDR3 is TGTGCCAGCACAAAAGAGGGCTCCGGGACGCTACTTAAAAACATTCAGTACTTC. V and J are TRBV28 and TRBJ2-4; D is possibly TRBD1 or TRBD2 (5 bases each). V shed 7 bases and J shed 4 bases, with 26 bases lying between them. The CDR3 is 18 residues long. Germline CDR1 is MDHEN and CDR2 is SYDVKM.

This chain joins TRBV20-1 and TRBJ2-1; 7 bases fit TRBD1. The CDR3 loop spans 13 amino acids. Trimming at V came to 0 bases and at J to 8 bases, leaving 4 bases not matched to a gene. Looked up from germline, CDR1 is DFQATT and CDR2 is SNEGSKA (reference sequence). The CDR3 region is CSAREVQGHEQFF. The DNA of the CDR3 is TGCAGTGCTAGAGAGGTACAGGGGCATGAGCAGTTCTTC.

This clonotype is a singleton in its sample. The gene calls are TRBV11-2 and TRBJ1-6; weak D call: TRBD1 (5 bases). Germline CDR1 is SGHAT and CDR2 is FQNNGV. The CDR3 extends over 13 amino acids. Trimming took 4 bases from V and 9 from J, leaving 10 bases between them. CDR3 region: CASSWDGSSPLHF. CDR3 nucleotide sequence: TGTGCCAGCAGCTGGGACGGGTCTTCACCCCTCCACTTT.

Notes on this clonotype: Likely a read error: the CDR3 ends without its conserved phenylalanine or tryptophan. This chain links TRBV10-3 with TRBJ1-2; D unclear. Deletions cut 4 bases from V and 0 bases from J, with 12 bases between. Germline CDR1 and CDR2: ENHRY and SYGVKD. The CDR3 runs 15 residues. The CDR3 DNA reads TGTGCCATCAGTGTTAGCAGCCCTTCTAACTATGGCTACACCATC. It yields the protein CAISVSSPSNYGYTI.

The gene calls are TRBV25-1 and TRBJ2-7, with TRBD1 matching over 8 bases. The CDR3 extends over 15 amino acids. Germline V CDR1 and CDR2: MGHDK, SYGVNS. Trimming removed 0 bases from V and 7 bases from J; junction bases left unmatched: 8. CDR3 protein: CASSEYGGTGEEQYF. The CDR3, as DNA: TGTGCCAGCAGTGAATATGGAGGGACAGGAGAAGAGCAGTACTTC.

This rearrangement joins TRBV6-1 to TRBJ2-1; tentatively, D is TRBD1 or TRBD2 (5 bases each). Gene TRBJ2-5 matches the end of the DNA better, so the J call may be wrong. CDR1 and CDR2 (germline): MNHNS, SASEGT. The CDR3 runs 14 residues. CDR3 amino acids: CASSGGTVQETQYF. Written as DNA, the CDR3 is TGTGCCAGCAGTGGAGGGACGGTCCAAGAGACCCAGTACTTC.

The chain links TRBV27 to TRBJ2-4; unclear D gene. The V end lost 3 bases, the J end lost 6 bases, and 12 bases lay between the germline ends. The CDR3 loop spans 14 amino acids. The germline V gene has CDR1 MNHEY and CDR2 SMNVEV (reference sequence). Here the CDR3 reads CASSLVLKGNIQYF. As DNA, the CDR3 is TGTGCCAGCAGTTTGGTGCTGAAGGGAAACATTCAGTACTTC.

This chain links TRBV6-5 with TRBJ1-4, with 10 bases that match TRBD1. The CDR3 is 17 residues long. CDR1 and CDR2 from the germline V gene are MNHEY and SVGAGI. Trimming at V came to 6 bases and at J to 7 bases, leaving 14 bases not matched to a gene. The DNA for the CDR3 is TGTGCCAGCAGCTCTACTTCACCGGGACAGGGGTCTGAAAAACTGTTTTTT. Its translation: CASSSTSPGQGSEKLFF.

This clonotype was observed a handful of times. The V gene is TRBV7-2, the J gene TRBJ1-5, with D tentatively TRBD1 (6 bases). V was shortened by 2 bases and J by 7 bases, with 12 bases between the two germline ends. The germline CDR1 and CDR2 sequences are SGHTA and FQGNSA. The CDR3 runs to 14 residues. CDR3 DNA sequence: TGTGCCAGCAGCTTAAGGGGGTGGGGACAGCCCCAGCATTTT. It encodes CASSLRGWGQPQHF.

Comment on this clonotype: A junction end diverges from the germline sequence, so it may reflect a read error. The genes are TRBV7-9 and TRBJ2-5; D gene unclear. The CDR3 consists of 12 residues. Germline-derived CDR1 and CDR2 are SEHNR and FQNEAQ (reference sequence). CDR3: CASSSSSVWQLF. Written as DNA, the CDR3 is TGTGCCAGCAGCTCCTCATCCGTCTGGCAGTTATTC.

The V call is TRBV21-1, the J call TRBJ1-3; TRBD1 is the table's D call and was not checked against the DNA. TRBV21-1 is an annotated pseudogene. The CDR3 extends over 15 amino acids. The CDR3 protein is CASSKAGGLGNTIYF. CDR3 sequence (DNA): TGTGCCAGCAGCAAAGCAGGGGGGCTTGGAAACACCATATATTTT.

This chain uses TRBV12-3 or TRBV12-4 with TRBJ1-2; 8 positions agree with TRBD1. J was trimmed by 8 bases and V by 2 bases; bases with no gene match: 10. The length of the CDR3 is 15 residues. Here the CDR3 reads CASSLRQGPERGYTF. The CDR3 DNA reads TGTGCCAGCAGTTTACGACAGGGGCCGGAGAGGGGCTACACCTTC.

The rearrangement joins TRBV9 to TRBJ1-2; the match to TRBD1 covers 9 bases. Trimming cost V 4 bases and J 4 bases; bases outside gene matches: 8. The CDR3 contains 15 residues. CDR1 SGDLS and CDR2 YYNGEE come from the germline V gene. The CDR3 sequence: CASSPRTGEPYGYTF. In DNA, the CDR3 is TGTGCCAGCAGCCCCCGGACAGGGGAGCCCTATGGCTACACCTTC.

There are a few counts of this clonotype. This chain uses TRBV6-6 with TRBJ2-7, with D unresolved. With 0 bases removed from V and 7 bases from J, the gap between germline ends came to 10 bases. The CDR3 sequence is 13 residues long. Germline lookup yields CDR1 MNHNY and CDR2 SVGAGI (reference sequence). In DNA form, the CDR3 reads TGTGCCAGCAGTTACTCTCAACTTTTTGAGCAGTACTTC. This gives the protein CASSYSQLFEQYF.

The rearrangement joins TRBV9 to TRBJ2-1; 12 nucleotides align to TRBD2. The V gene's germline CDR1 is SGDLS and CDR2 YYNGEE. The ends lost 2 bases at V and 8 bases at J; junction bases unmatched: 14. The CDR3 spans 18 residues. CDR3: CASSVRASGRVALDEQFF. CDR3 nucleotide sequence: TGTGCCAGCAGCGTTAGGGCTAGCGGGAGGGTGGCCTTAGATGAGCAGTTCTTC.

V and J are TRBV18 and TRBJ2-5; D assignment may be TRBD1 or TRBD2 (5 bases each). This CDR3 has 15 residues. Germline V gives CDR1 KGHSH, CDR2 LQKENI. Deletions cut 6 bases from V and 1 base from J, with 15 bases between. Here the CDR3 DNA reads TGTGCCAGCTCTCAAAGGGGAGACCTCCAAGAGACCCAGTACTTC. This encodes CASSQRGDLQETQYF.

The chain uses TRBV7-9 and TRBJ2-7; D not resolved. Per germline, CDR1 SEHNR and CDR2 FQNEAQ (reference sequence). Trimming stripped 3 bases from V and 2 bases from J, with 8 bases between. The CDR3 contains 13 residues. The CDR3 DNA reads TGTGCCAGCAGCTTGTCAGATCCCTACGAGCAGTACTTC. The encoded protein is CASSLSDPYEQYF.

This chain joins TRBV7-9 and TRBJ2-1; 8 positions match TRBD2. Trimming cost V 5 bases and J 9 bases; bases outside gene matches: 12. This CDR3 contains 15 residues. Germline-derived CDR1 and CDR2 are SEHNR and FQNEAQ (reference sequence). The CDR3 is CASSALAAVQGEQFF. DNA for the CDR3: TGTGCCAGCAGCGCACTAGCGGCAGTGCAGGGTGAGCAGTTCTTC.

The chain uses TRBV4-3 and TRBJ1-2; 7 bases agree with TRBD1. This CDR3 has 15 residues. V shed 3 bases, J shed 6 bases, and the junction held 10 bases outside the gene matches. The germline gives CDR1 LGHNA, CDR2 YSLEER. The DNA for the CDR3 is TGCGCCAGCAGCCAGGTACCGACAGGGCCCAATGGCTACACCTTC. Its protein product is CASSQVPTGPNGYTF.

This chain links TRBV13 with TRBJ2-7; 9 nucleotides align to TRBD1. Trimming cost V 0 bases and J 3 bases; bases outside gene matches: 6. This CDR3 region has 16 residues. Germline-derived CDR1 and CDR2 are PRHDT and FYEKMQ (reference sequence). CDR3 bases: TGTGCCAGCAGCTTAGGGAGGGGACAGGGAGTCTACGAGCAGTACTTC. Residues: CASSLGRGQGVYEQYF. Variable domain in full (rest from reference TRBV13 and TRBJ2-7): AAGVIQSPRHLIKEKRETATLKCYPIPRHDTVYWYQQGPGQDPQFLISFYEKMQSDKGSIPDRFSAQQFSDYHSELNMSSLELGDSALYFCASSLGRGQGVYEQYFGPGTRLTVT.

The J gene is TRBJ2-7, the V gene TRBV7-9, with D perhaps being TRBD1 or TRBD2 (6 bases each). V lost 3 bases to trimming and J lost 0 bases, with 15 bases between them. The CDR3 extends over 16 amino acids. Germline V gene data show CDR1 as SEHNR and CDR2 as FQNEAQ (reference sequence). The CDR3 here is CASSLSAGEASYEQYF. Here the CDR3 DNA reads TGTGCCAGCAGCTTGTCGGCAGGGGAGGCCTCCTACGAGCAGTACTTC. The variable domain in full, with the rest retrieved from reference TRBV7-9 and TRBJ2-7, is DTGVSQNPRHKITKRGQNVTFRCDPISEHNRLYWYRQTLGQGPEFLTYFQNEAQLEKSRLLSDRFSAERPKGSFSTLEIQRTEQGDSAMYLCASSLSAGEASYEQYFGPGTRLTVT.